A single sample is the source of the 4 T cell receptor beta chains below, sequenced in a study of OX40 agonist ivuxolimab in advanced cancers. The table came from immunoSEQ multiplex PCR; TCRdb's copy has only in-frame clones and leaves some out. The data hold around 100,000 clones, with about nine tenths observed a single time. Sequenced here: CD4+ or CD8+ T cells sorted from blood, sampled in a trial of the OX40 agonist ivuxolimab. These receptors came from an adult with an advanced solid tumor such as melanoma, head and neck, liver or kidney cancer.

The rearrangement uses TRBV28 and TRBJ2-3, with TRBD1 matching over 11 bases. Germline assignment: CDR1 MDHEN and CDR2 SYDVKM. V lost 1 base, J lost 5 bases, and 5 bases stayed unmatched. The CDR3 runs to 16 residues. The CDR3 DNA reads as TGTGCCAGCAGTTTATCTGGACAGGGGGCGGTAGATACGCAGTATTTT. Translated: CASSLSGQGAVDTQYF.

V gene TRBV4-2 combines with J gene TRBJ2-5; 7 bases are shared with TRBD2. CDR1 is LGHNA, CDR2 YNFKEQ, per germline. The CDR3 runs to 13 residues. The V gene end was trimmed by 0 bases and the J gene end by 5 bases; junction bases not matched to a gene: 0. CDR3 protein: CASSQEGGETQYF. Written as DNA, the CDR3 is TGTGCCAGCAGCCAAGAGGGGGGGGAGACCCAGTACTTC.

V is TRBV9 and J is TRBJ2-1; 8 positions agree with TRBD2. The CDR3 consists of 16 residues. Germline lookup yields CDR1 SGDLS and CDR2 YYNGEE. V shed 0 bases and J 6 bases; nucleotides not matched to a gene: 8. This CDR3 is CASSVEGGRWGNEQFF. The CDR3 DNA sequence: TGTGCCAGCAGCGTAGAAGGCGGGAGGTGGGGCAATGAGCAGTTCTTC.

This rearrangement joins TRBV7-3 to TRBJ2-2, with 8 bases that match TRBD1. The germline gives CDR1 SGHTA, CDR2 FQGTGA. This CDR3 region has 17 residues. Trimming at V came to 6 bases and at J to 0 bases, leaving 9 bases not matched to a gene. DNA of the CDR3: TGTGCCAGCAGTCCTCAGGGGGCTGGACCGAACACCGGGGAGCTGTTTTTT. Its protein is CASSPQGAGPNTGELFF.